This passage covers 14 T cell receptor beta chains from one sample sequenced in a study of T cells after yellow fever vaccination. A single record per CDR3 protein comes from TCRdb applying MiXCR to the 5' RACE reads. The table includes about 240,000 distinct CDR3 sequences, less than 8.5% detected once. The specimen comprised CD4+ T cells sorted from PBMCs, sampled 15 days after the yellow fever booster vaccination. The receptor set was obtained from a man younger than 40 who received the YFV17D yellow fever vaccine.

This clonotype turned up a few times. This rearrangement joins TRBV28 to TRBJ1-2; D gene uncertain. Trimming removed 3 bases from V and 7 bases from J, with 12 bases in between. The CDR3 sequence is 13 residues long. Germline CDR1 and CDR2: MDHEN and SYDVKM. The CDR3 DNA reads TGTGCCAGCAGTTTTGGGTCGCGTGGTGGCTACACCTTC. Translation gives CASSFGSRGGYTF.

The rearrangement links TRBV20-1 to TRBJ2-1; TRBD2 matches 16 bases. The germline CDR1 and CDR2 sequences are DFQATT and SNEGSKA (reference sequence). Trimming at V came to 5 bases and at J to 12 bases, leaving 7 bases not matched to a gene. CDR3 length equals 14 residues. The CDR3 loop is CSAAGTSGRAGQFF. In DNA form, the CDR3 reads TGCAGTGCTGCCGGGACTAGCGGGAGGGCGGGGCAGTTCTTC.

This clonotype has more than one count but fewer than ten. The chain combines TRBV7-9 with TRBJ1-1; unclear D gene. Germline CDR1 reads SEHNR; CDR2 reads FQNEAQ (reference sequence). V gave up 5 bases and J gave up 0 bases, with 13 bases separating them. The CDR3 is 15 amino acids. CDR3 sequence reads: CASSPTTPLNTEAFF. The CDR3 nucleotides read TGTGCCAGCAGCCCGACAACTCCACTGAACACTGAAGCTTTCTTT.

This clonotype was seen more than once but under ten times. The rearrangement joins TRBV20-1 to TRBJ1-1; D not resolved. Germline CDR1 reads DFQATT; CDR2 reads SNEGSKA (reference sequence). Trimming left V 5 bases short and J 4 bases short, with 14 bases between. The CDR3 is 13 residues long. DNA for the CDR3: TGCAGTGCTCCGGGTCCCTGGGGCACTGAAGCTTTCTTT. Its translation: CSAPGPWGTEAFF.

There are many counts of this clonotype. The J gene is TRBJ2-1, the V gene TRBV5-1; 11 bases fit TRBD2. CDR1 and CDR2 from the germline V gene are SGHRS and YFSETQ. The CDR3 is made up of 15 amino acids. The ends lost 0 bases at V and 6 bases at J; junction bases unmatched: 2. The CDR3: CASSLVAGGLNEQFF. The DNA for the CDR3 is TGCGCCAGCAGCTTGGTAGCGGGAGGGCTCAATGAGCAGTTCTTC.

This clonotype was recorded many times. This chain connects TRBV20-1 to TRBJ1-5, with D possibly being TRBD1 (5 bases). Germline values: CDR1 DFQATT, CDR2 SNEGSKA (reference sequence). The V end lost 6 bases, the J end lost 7 bases, and 22 bases lay between the germline ends. The CDR3 spans 15 residues. The CDR3 is CSAVNPGGKLQPQHF. CDR3 DNA: TGCAGTGCAGTTAACCCCGGGGGTAAACTGCAGCCCCAGCATTTT.

The chain carries TRBV18 and TRBJ1-1; no reliable D call. Germline loops: CDR1 KGHSH, CDR2 LQKENI. V gave up 1 base and J gave up 3 bases, with 6 bases separating them. CDR3 size: 13 residues. CDR3 sequence reads: CASSPRLDTEAFF. The CDR3 nucleotides are TGTGCCAGCTCACCACGGTTGGACACTGAAGCTTTCTTT.

This clonotype occurred many times. The chain recombines TRBV7-2 with TRBJ2-7; unclear D gene. CDR3 size: 11 residues. V dropped 2 bases and J dropped 2 bases, with 1 base sitting between them. Per germline, CDR1 SGHTA and CDR2 FQGNSA. CDR3 coding DNA: TGTGCCAGCAGCTTAACCTACGAGCAGTACTTC. Its protein is CASSLTYEQYF.

There are many counts of this clonotype. The chain couples TRBV12-3 or TRBV12-4 to TRBJ2-1; 15 nucleotides agree with TRBD2. The CDR3 has 15 residues. The V and J ends lost 6 bases and 6 bases, in that order; junction bases with no gene match: 3. CDR3 loop: CASSWTSGRGNEQFF. CDR3 coding DNA: TGTGCCAGCAGCTGGACTAGCGGGAGGGGCAATGAGCAGTTCTTC.

This clonotype has just a few counts. The genes are TRBV20-1 and TRBJ2-7; 9 nucleotides match TRBD2. The CDR3 covers 13 residues. Looked up from germline, CDR1 is DFQATT and CDR2 is SNEGSKA (reference sequence). V trimming: 8 bases; J trimming: 7 bases; junction bases outside the gene matches: 12. The CDR3 region is CSKTSGQVREQYF. The CDR3 region has the DNA TGCAGTAAAACTAGCGGGCAGGTTAGGGAGCAGTACTTC.

This sequence joins TRBV6-1 and TRBJ1-3; TRBD1 agrees at 7 bases. Germline V CDR1 and CDR2: MNHNS, SASEGT. The CDR3 spans 14 residues. With 6 bases clipped from V and 3 bases from J, the junction kept 5 bases outside the gene matches. The CDR3 nucleotides are TGTGCCAGCAGGTCAGGGGGGTTTGGAAACACCATATATTTT. It translates to CASRSGGFGNTIYF.

This clonotype was observed at least ten times. This sequence joins TRBV6-5 and TRBJ2-2; perhaps TRBD1 as D (5 bases). The CDR3 extends over 14 amino acids. Germline loops: CDR1 MNHEY, CDR2 SVGAGI. With 0 bases removed from V and 3 bases from J, the gap between germline ends came to 5 bases. The CDR3 here is CASSYSGDTGELFF. Here the CDR3 DNA reads TGTGCCAGCAGTTACTCAGGGGACACCGGGGAGCTGTTTTTT.

This clonotype was seen ten or more times. The CDR3 nucleotides are TGTGCCAGCAGCTTGGGGCAGAGCGGGGAGCTGTTTTTT. Protein: CASSLGQSGELFF. This rearrangement joins TRBV5-6 to TRBJ2-2; D not resolved. Trimming removed 0 bases from V and 7 bases from J, with 7 bases in between. CDR1 and CDR2 from the germline V gene are SGHDT and YYEEEE. The CDR3 length is 13 residues. Full variable domain (missing parts from reference TRBV5-6 and TRBJ2-2): DAGVTQSPTHLIKTRGQQVTLRCSPKSGHDTVSWYQQALGQGPQFIFQYYEEEERQRGNFPDRFSGHQFPNYSSELNVNALLLGDSALYLCASSLGQSGELFFGEGSRLTVL.

This clonotype was observed a handful of times. The chain joins TRBV6-5 to TRBJ2-5; TRBD2 agrees at 15 bases. CDR1 is MNHEY, CDR2 SVGAGI, per germline. The V segment lost 3 bases and the J segment 3 bases; nucleotides outside the gene matches: 5. The CDR3 loop spans 17 amino acids. The CDR3 bases are TGTGCCAGCAGTTATGGGACTAGCGGGAGGCTAAAAGAGACCCAGTACTTC. The encoded protein is CASSYGTSGRLKETQYF.